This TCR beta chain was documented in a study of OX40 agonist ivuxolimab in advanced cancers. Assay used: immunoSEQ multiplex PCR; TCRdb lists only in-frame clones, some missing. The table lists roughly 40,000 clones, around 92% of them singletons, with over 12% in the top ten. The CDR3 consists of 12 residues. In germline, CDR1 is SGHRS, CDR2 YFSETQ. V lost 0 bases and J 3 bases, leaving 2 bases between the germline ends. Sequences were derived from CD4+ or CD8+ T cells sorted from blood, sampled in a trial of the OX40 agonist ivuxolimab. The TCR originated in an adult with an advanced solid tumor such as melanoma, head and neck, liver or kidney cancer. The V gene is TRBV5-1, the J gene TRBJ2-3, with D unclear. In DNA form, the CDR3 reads TGCGCCAGCAGCTTGGCAACAGATACGCAGTATTTT. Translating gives CASSLATDTQYF. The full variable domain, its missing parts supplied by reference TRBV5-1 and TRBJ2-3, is KAGVTQTPRYLIKTRGQQVTLSCSPISGHRSVSWYQQTPGQGLQFLFEYFSETQRNKGNFPGRFSGRQFSNSRSEMNVSTLELGDSALYLCASSLATDTQYFGPGTRLTVL.